The clone carrying this T cell receptor beta chain was seen more than once but under ten times. Its antigen is as yet unknown. The CDR3 covers 17 residues. Germline CDR1 KGHSH, CDR2 LQKENI. The V segment lost 2 bases and the J segment 1 base; nucleotides outside the gene matches: 7. The data derive from a study of shared clonotypes between healthy human individuals. Findings and caveats of the study: Estimated clonotype richness was generally higher in naive than memory subsets. It was observed that roughly 5.4% of naive CD4 clonotypes were shared across a handful of donors.

The CD4+ fraction was divided into a CD45RA+ naive subset and a CD45RA-negative memory subset. Original processing notes: Filtering was not the same, since immunoSEQ gave junction-only sequences without quality scores. The repertoire was sequenced with immunoSEQ multiplex PCR; TCRdb's copy has only in-frame clones and lacks some. That table gives V, J and clone size, and the DNA gave D and trimming. The profile shows approximately 2.5 million clones, 90% to 95% of them singletons. The sample taken for sequencing was naive CD4+ T cells from PBMCs. This sample's subset: CD45RA+ positively selected. The chain couples TRBV18 to TRBJ2-2; 7 bases line up with TRBD2. The TCR comes from a man younger than 30 in good health. Some clones in this sample may be carry-over from other donors' samples. CDR3 loop: CASSPFIGRVNTGELFF. The CDR3, as DNA: TGTGCCAGCTCACCATTCATTGGGAGGGTGAACACCGGGGAGCTGTTTTTT.